Listed below are T cell receptor beta chains from one sample, sequenced in a study of cytomegalovirus exposure and HLA in healthy donors. Only in-frame clones appear in the TCRdb table, and some are missing; sequencing was by immunoSEQ multiplex PCR. The sample includes 130,000 to 150,000 clones, 75% to 80% of them seen just once. Sample: PBMCs. The receptors were sampled from a man aged 40-50 years in good health and CMV-seropositive. The CDR3 runs from the conserved cysteine through the conserved F or W. D genes are given only for firm matches. Where a row states a size, it is once, few, many or the class of an expanded clone; other rows omit it.

>TRBV9|TRBJ2-1|NA|TRBD1
CASNRDRDYNEQFF
TGTGCCAGCAACAGGGACAGGGACTACAATGAGCAGTTCTTC
>TRBV18|TRBJ1-1|few|TRBD1
CASSQGQKGTEAFF
TGTGCCAGCTCACAGGGACAGAAGGGCACTGAAGCTTTCTTT
>TRBV9|TRBJ1-2|NA|TRBD1
CASSPQQGAVSGGYTF
TGTGCCAGCAGCCCCCAACAGGGGGCGGTTTCGGGAGGCTACACCTTC
>TRBV2|TRBJ2-5|few|TRBD1
CASSQDRGRGETQYF
TGTGCCAGCAGTCAGGACAGGGGGCGCGGCGAGACCCAGTACTTC
>TRBV19|TRBJ2-2|NA|NA
CASTRWNTGELFF
TGTGCCAGTACCAGGTGGAACACCGGGGAGCTGTTTTTT
>TRBV28|TRBJ2-2|NA|NA
CASSLWDGGVAGELFF
TGTGCCAGCAGTTTATGGGATGGAGGGGTGGCCGGGGAGCTGTTTTTT
>TRBV18|TRBJ2-2|NA|TRBD2
CASSLLSSGGITGELFF
TGTGCCAGCTCACTCCTGTCAAGCGGGGGAATCACCGGGGAGCTGTTTTTT
>TRBV5-1|TRBJ2-7|NA|TRBD2
CASRPTTSGNYEQYF
TGCGCCAGCAGACCAACCACTAGCGGCAACTACGAGCAGTACTTC
>TRBV13|TRBJ2-1|NA|NA
CASSWGGERDEQFF
TGTGCCAGCAGCTGGGGTGGGGAGAGGGATGAGCAGTTCTTC
>TRBV5-1|TRBJ2-7|NA|TRBD1
CASSLASGRDRAYEQYF
TGCGCCAGCAGCTTGGCATCCGGCCGGGACAGAGCCTACGAGCAGTACTTC
>TRBV5-3|TRBJ1-5|NA|TRBD1
CARSTPGTGYQPQHF
TGTGCCAGAAGCACCCCCGGGACAGGATATCAGCCCCAGCATTTT
>TRBV7-2|TRBJ2-1|NA|NA
CASSLGLSPFF
TGTGCCAGCAGCCTCGGTTTATCTCCGTTCTTC
>TRBV28|TRBJ1-2|medium-sized|TRBD1
CASSNTRTGGTYGYTF
TGTGCCAGCAGTAACACAAGGACAGGGGGCACCTATGGCTACACCTTC
>TRBV29-1|TRBJ2-5|NA|NA
CSVGSGETQYF
TGCAGCGTTGGATCGGGAGAGACCCAGTACTTC
>TRBV29-1|TRBJ1-2|NA|TRBD1
CSVTDRGEGYGYTF
TGCAGCGTTACGGACAGGGGGGAGGGCTATGGCTACACCTTC
>TRBV27|TRBJ1-4|NA|NA
CASRGGGRSFSEKLFF
TGTGCCAGCCGGGGCGGAGGGCGAAGCTTTTCTGAAAAACTGTTTTTT
>TRBV9|TRBJ1-2|once|TRBD1
CASSVASGHSDRRPPRGYGYTF
TGTGCCAGCAGCGTAGCATCCGGACACTCGGACAGGCGACCACCTAGAGGATATGGCTACACCTTC
>TRBV29-1|TRBJ2-5|NA|TRBD2
CSVGQAGRGETQYF
TGCAGCGTTGGGCAAGCGGGAAGGGGAGAGACCCAGTACTTC
>TRBV5-1|TRBJ1-1|NA|NA
CASSPLGGEGTEAFF
TGCGCCAGCAGCCCCCTGGGAGGGGAGGGCACTGAAGCTTTCTTT
>TRBV10-2|TRBJ1-1|NA|TRBD1
CASSESRTGPNTEAFF
TGCGCCAGCAGTGAGTCGCGGACAGGACCGAACACTGAAGCTTTCTTT
>TRBV7-7|TRBJ2-1|NA|NA
CASSLSSYNEQFF
TGTGCCAGCAGCCTGAGCTCCTACAATGAGCAGTTCTTC
>TRBV6-5|TRBJ2-7|NA|TRBD2
CASSSSSGGSYEQYF
TGTGCCAGCAGTTCCTCTAGCGGCGGTTCCTACGAGCAGTACTTC
>TRBV6-6|TRBJ1-3|NA|NA
CASSLDRNGNTIYF
TGTGCCAGCAGCCTAGACAGGAACGGAAACACCATATATTTT
>TRBV27|TRBJ1-4|NA|NA
CASSWRTGPIEKLFF
TGTGCCAGCAGTTGGAGAACAGGGCCCATAGAAAAACTGTTTTTT
>TRBV7-2|TRBJ1-1|NA|NA
CASSLDTVNTEAFF
TGTGCCAGCAGCTTAGACACAGTGAACACTGAAGCTTTCTTT
>TRBV19|TRBJ2-1|NA|TRBD2
CASSILTSGSYEQFF
TGTGCCAGTAGTATACTTACTAGCGGGAGCTATGAGCAGTTCTTC
>TRBV19|TRBJ2-3|NA|NA
CASSISRGDTQYF
TGTGCCAGTAGTATAAGCAGGGGAGATACGCAGTATTTT
>TRBV14|TRBJ1-1|NA|NA
CASSQDPTPNTEAFF
TGTGCCAGCAGCCAAGATCCTACCCCGAACACTGAAGCTTTCTTT
>TRBV7-9|TRBJ2-3|NA|NA
CSSSLVHSLSTDTQYF
TGTTCCAGCAGCTTAGTTCACAGTTTGAGCACAGATACGCAGTATTTT
>TRBV7-3|TRBJ2-7|NA|TRBD1
CASSSLPGQGHEQYF
TGTGCCAGCAGCTCCCTCCCGGGACAGGGGCACGAGCAGTACTTC
>TRBV9|TRBJ1-1|NA|NA
CASSVADLDTEAFF
TGTGCCAGCAGCGTAGCAGATTTGGACACTGAAGCTTTCTTC
>TRBV15|TRBJ2-5|few|NA
CATSYDEETQYF
TGTGCCACCAGTTATGATGAGGAGACCCAGTACTTC
>TRBV1|TRBJ2-5|NA|NA
CTSSLSGAVFQETQYF
TGCACCAGCAGCCTAAGCGGAGCGGTATTCCAAGAGACCCAGTACTTC
>TRBV18|TRBJ2-4|once|NA
CASSPPGKNIQYF
TGTGCCAGCTCACCTCCGGGAAAAAACATTCAGTACTTC
>TRBV19|TRBJ2-1|NA|NA
CASSIGGEGDEQFF
TGTGCCAGTAGTATAGGGGGAGAGGGCGATGAGCAGTTCTTC
>TRBV18|TRBJ2-7|NA|TRBD1
CASSPGTGARYEQYF
TGTGCCAGCTCACCCGGGACAGGGGCTAGATACGAGCAGTACTTC
>TRBV7-3|TRBJ2-2|NA|TRBD2
CASSPSSGRRTGELFF
TGTGCCAGCAGCCCCTCTAGCGGAAGGCGGACCGGGGAGCTGTTTTTT
>TRBV7-9|TRBJ2-2|NA|TRBD2
CASSSSPGLATGELFF
TGTGCCAGCAGCTCAAGTCCCGGACTAGCCACCGGGGAGCTGTTTTTT
>TRBV28|TRBJ2-3|NA|NA
CASSLSGKPDTQYF
TGTGCCAGCAGTTTATCCGGGAAACCAGATACGCAGTATTTT
>TRBV7-9|TRBJ2-2|NA|NA
CVVGELFF
TGTGTAGTCGGGGAGCTGTTTTTT
>TRBV6-5|TRBJ2-7|once|TRBD1
CASSIQTGHPYEQYF
TGTGCCAGCTCCATCCAGACAGGGCATCCCTACGAGCAGTACTTC